The text below deals with one T cell receptor beta chain. Its antigen is not identified. Healthy donors of bone marrow made up the group. The entry originates in a study of cytomegalovirus exposure and HLA in healthy donors. Study results and limitations: Cytomegalovirus association was listed for about 170 TCR beta chains. Under in vitro conditions, a few CMV-associated chains were confirmed as specific for CMV antigens.

Germline V gene data show CDR1 as SGHRS and CDR2 as YFSETQ. This CDR3 is built from 16 residues. With V trimmed by 0 bases and J by 9 bases, 12 bases remained unmatched. Primers: 60 Vbeta forward and 13 Jbeta reverse. How the authors handled the data: Unique TCR beta chains totaled approximately 83 million in a later count, with roughly 10 million of them shared. The method was immunoSEQ multiplex PCR; TCRdb's version includes in-frame clones alone and lacks a portion of them. Clone size and the V and J calls come from that table; the DNA yielded D and trimming. Of more than 110,000 clones in the sample, about four fifths are singletons; the top ten hold less than 1.5%.

This chain joins TRBV5-1 and TRBJ2-5; 9 nucleotides agree with TRBD2. The TCR was taken from a male donor in good health and CMV-seropositive. Source material: PBMCs. In DNA form, the CDR3 reads TGCGCCAGCAGCTTGGAGGTCGGCGGGAGGGCTGAGGCCCAGTACTTC. Residues: CASSLEVGGRAEAQYF.